The 24 T cell receptor beta chains in this list originate from one sample, sequenced in a study of Graves' ophthalmopathy and Graves' hyperthyroidism. The sequenced template was RNA, covering the TCR beta CDR3 region. The authors performed first-round RT-PCR with HTBI primers and then a second-round multiplex PCR. TCRdb ran MiXCR on the multiplex PCR reads and lists one entry per CDR3 protein. The sample contains about 39,000 distinct CDR3 sequences, 45% to 55% of which appear only once. Sequenced input: peripheral blood. These receptor sequences come from an adult woman with stable Graves' hyperthyroidism.

CDR3 sequence reads: CAISDLREVYGYTF. The CDR3, as DNA: TGTGCCATCAGTGACCTCCGGGAGGTCTATGGCTACACCTTC. This sequence joins TRBV10-3 and TRBJ1-2, with D unclear. Trimming shortened V by 3 bases and J by 4 bases, and 12 bases separated the two germline ends. Germline V CDR1 and CDR2: ENHRY, SYGVKD. The CDR3 is made up of 14 amino acids.

The CDR3 region has the DNA TGCAGTGTACCCCGGGACAGGGGCTATGGCTACACCTTC. Translation: CSVPRDRGYGYTF. This chain joins TRBV20-1 and TRBJ1-2; the match to TRBD1 covers 10 bases. CDR3 length equals 13 residues. Trimming cost V 7 bases and J 4 bases; bases outside gene matches: 6. Germline CDR1 DFQATT, CDR2 SNEGSKA (reference sequence).

This clonotype came up many times. The chain combines TRBV6-5 with TRBJ1-1; possibly TRBD1 for D (6 bases). The V end lost 0 bases, the J end lost 0 bases, and 11 bases lay between the germline ends. Germline CDR1 reads MNHEY; CDR2 reads SVGAGI. The CDR3 sequence is 16 residues long. The CDR3 coding sequence is TGTGCCAGCAGTTACTCGATGGGGGGGCTGAACACTGAAGCTTTCTTT. Translation gives CASSYSMGGLNTEAFF.

The genes are TRBV2 and TRBJ2-1; 12 bases agree with TRBD2. Germline CDR1 reads SNHLY; CDR2 reads FYNNEI. This CDR3 comprises 16 residues. The junction had 3 bases not matched to a gene; V was cut back by 4 bases and J by 2 bases. CDR3 sequence reads: CASSGGLAGTYNEQFF. DNA of the CDR3: TGTGCCAGCAGTGGGGGACTAGCGGGCACCTACAATGAGCAGTTCTTC.

In this sample, this clonotype turned up many times. V gene TRBV25-1 combines with J gene TRBJ1-2, with TRBD1 matching 9 bases. The CDR3 consists of 13 residues. Germline CDR1 and CDR2: MGHDK and SYGVNS. J was trimmed by 8 bases and V by 6 bases; bases with no gene match: 7. CDR3 residues: CASRTGGAAGYTF. In DNA form, the CDR3 reads TGTGCCAGCAGAACAGGGGGCGCGGCAGGCTACACCTTC.

In its sample, this clonotype was seen many times. V gene TRBV5-1 combines with J gene TRBJ2-2, with D possibly matching TRBD1 (6 bases). Germline V gene data show CDR1 as SGHRS and CDR2 as YFSETQ. Trimming removed 5 bases from V and 0 bases from J, with 11 bases in between. The length of the CDR3 is 15 residues. The CDR3 DNA is TGCGCCAGCAGGTCCGGGACAACGAACACCGGGGAGCTGTTTTTT. Its protein product is CASRSGTTNTGELFF. Combining the CDR3 with reference TRBV5-1 and TRBJ2-2 gives the whole variable domain KAGVTQTPRYLIKTRGQQVTLSCSPISGHRSVSWYQQTPGQGLQFLFEYFSETQRNKGNFPGRFSGRQFSNSRSEMNVSTLELGDSALYLCASRSGTTNTGELFFGEGSRLTVL.

This chain joins TRBV9 and TRBJ2-1; D gene ambiguous. V lost 0 bases to trimming and J lost 8 bases, with 9 bases between them. Germline loops: CDR1 SGDLS, CDR2 YYNGEE. The CDR3 runs 13 residues. For the CDR3, the DNA is TGTGCCAGCAGCGTAGCAGACGCTGATGAGCAGTTCTTC. Amino acids: CASSVADADEQFF.

The J gene is TRBJ1-6, the V gene TRBV2; 9 bases match TRBD1. With V trimmed by 10 bases and J by 6 bases, 13 bases remained unmatched. The CDR3 loop spans 16 amino acids. The germline V gene has CDR1 SNHLY and CDR2 FYNNEI. CDR3 sequence (DNA): TGTGCCACGGGGGCATCGGGACAGGGATTTAATTCACCCCTCCACTTT. It is translated as CATGASGQGFNSPLHF.

In this sample, this clonotype is medium-sized. The chain employs TRBV7-3 and TRBJ2-7; 13 bases line up with TRBD2. The CDR3 has 13 residues. From germline, CDR1 is SGHTA and CDR2 FQGTGA. The V and J ends lost 5 bases and 6 bases, in that order; junction bases with no gene match: 1. The CDR3 protein is CASSRTSGSEQYF. Written as DNA, the CDR3 is TGTGCCAGCAGCAGGACTAGCGGGAGCGAGCAGTACTTC. Drawing the rest from reference TRBV7-3 and TRBJ2-7, the complete variable domain is GAGVSQTPSNKVTEKGKYVELRCDPISGHTALYWYRQSLGQGPEFLIYFQGTGAADDSGLPNDRFFAVRPEGSVSTLKIQRTERGDSAVYLCASSRTSGSEQYFGPGTRLTVT.

In its sample, this clonotype was seen many times. The genes are TRBV27 and TRBJ2-2; possibly TRBD1 or TRBD2 for D (5 bases each). Trimming pared 2 bases from V and 0 bases from J, leaving 10 bases between. This CDR3 has 16 residues. From germline, CDR1 is MNHEY and CDR2 SMNVEV (reference sequence). CDR3 loop: CASSLDGTPNTGELFF. The CDR3 region has the DNA TGTGCCAGCAGTTTAGACGGGACCCCGAACACCGGGGAGCTGTTTTTT.

The chain has TRBV7-4 and TRBJ1-2; D possibly corresponds to TRBD1 (5 bases). The CDR3 is 14 residues long. Germline CDR1 reads SGHVT; CDR2 reads SQSDAQ. The V and J ends lost 6 bases and 6 bases respectively, with 17 bases between them. The CDR3 spells CASSAIQATHGYTF. CDR3 in DNA: TGTGCCAGCAGTGCCATACAGGCGACGCATGGCTACACCTTC. Full variable domain (missing parts from reference TRBV7-4 and TRBJ1-2): GAGVSQSPRYKVAKRGRDVALRCDSISGHVTLYWYRQTLGQGSEVLTYSQSDAQRDKSGRPSGRFSAERPERSVSTLKIQRTEQGDSAVYLCASSAIQATHGYTFGSGTRLTVV.

V gene TRBV10-3 combines with J gene TRBJ2-3; the match to TRBD1 covers 9 bases. J lost 0 bases, V lost 4 bases, and 2 bases had no gene match. Germline assignment: CDR1 ENHRY and CDR2 SYGVKD. The CDR3 is 15 amino acids. The CDR3 region has the DNA TGTGCCATCAGTGGGGGGACAGGGAGCACAGATACGCAGTATTTT. It encodes CAISGGTGSTDTQYF.

Many counts were recorded for this clonotype. The chain employs TRBV7-9 and TRBJ2-2; 9 bases are a match to TRBD2. The CDR3 is made up of 18 amino acids. Trimming at V came to 1 base and at J to 4 bases, leaving 10 bases not matched to a gene. The germline V gene encodes CDR1 SEHNR and CDR2 FQNEAQ (reference sequence). The CDR3 nucleotides read TGTGCCAGCAGCTTAGTTAATCTGGGACTAGCCGGCACCGGGGAGCTGTTTTTT. This codes for CASSLVNLGLAGTGELFF. Complete variable domain (other parts from reference TRBV7-9 and TRBJ2-2): DTGVSQNPRHKITKRGQNVTFRCDPISEHNRLYWYRQTLGQGPEFLTYFQNEAQLEKSRLLSDRFSAERPKGSFSTLEIQRTEQGDSAMYLCASSLVNLGLAGTGELFFGEGSRLTVL.

This clonotype was seen repeatedly, ten times or more. This chain's CDR3 is CASRPGQGAYEQYF. The CDR3 DNA follows: TGTGCCAGCAGGCCAGGACAGGGGGCTTACGAGCAGTACTTC. This chain connects TRBV7-9 to TRBJ2-7, with TRBD1 matching over 11 bases. The V segment lost 6 bases and the J segment 4 bases; nucleotides outside the gene matches: 5. Germline CDR1 SEHNR, CDR2 FQNEAQ (reference sequence). The CDR3 covers 14 residues.

This clonotype was seen repeatedly, ten times or more. CDR3 bases: TGTGCCAGTAGTGCAGCCGGGACCGTTTATGGCTACACCTTC. This translates into CASSAAGTVYGYTF. V is TRBV19 and J is TRBJ1-2; weak D call: TRBD1 (5 bases). This CDR3 comprises 14 residues. Germline V lookup: CDR1 LNHDA, CDR2 SQIVND (reference sequence). The germline V and J ends were trimmed by 5 bases and 5 bases, with 15 bases remaining between them. The whole variable domain, remainder taken from reference TRBV19 and TRBJ1-2, is DGGITQSPKYLFRKEGQNVTLSCEQNLNHDAMYWYRQDPGQGLRLIYYSQIVNDFQKGDIAEGYSVSREKKESFPLTVTSAQKNPTAFYLCASSAAGTVYGYTFGSGTRLTVV.

Comments on this clonotype: This may arise from a read error, as a much more abundant clone is one base away. The chain couples TRBV28 to TRBJ2-3; D unresolved. Trimming took 6 bases from V and 2 from J, leaving 12 bases between them. The CDR3 covers 14 residues. In germline, CDR1 is MDHEN, CDR2 SYDVKM. CDR3 region: CASRSDLDTDTQYF. CDR3 DNA: TGTGCCAGCAGAAGTGACCTGGACACAGATACGCAGTATTTT.

The chain recombines TRBV7-9 with TRBJ2-7; tentatively, D is TRBD2 (7 bases). The V end lost 8 bases, the J end lost 0 bases, and 17 bases lay between the germline ends. This CDR3 is 15 amino acids long. From germline, CDR1 is SEHNR and CDR2 FQNEAQ (reference sequence). The CDR3 DNA sequence: TGTGCCAGCGCACCTGGGGGCGGGAGCTCCTACGAGCAGTACTTC. It codes for CASAPGGGSSYEQYF.

The chain recombines TRBV5-6 with TRBJ2-7; 13 bases align to TRBD2. Trimming took 3 bases from V and 5 from J; bases not matched to a gene: 2. Germline V lookup: CDR1 SGHDT, CDR2 YYEEEE. The CDR3 spans 14 residues. Written as DNA, the CDR3 is TGTGCCAGCAGCTCTGGACTAGCGGGAGACGAGCAGTACTTC. It specifies CASSSGLAGDEQYF.

The genes are TRBV9 and TRBJ1-1; D remains unclear. Deletions cut 4 bases from V and 1 base from J, with 11 bases between. The CDR3 has 14 amino acids. The V gene's germline CDR1 is SGDLS and CDR2 YYNGEE. CDR3 sequence (DNA): TGTGCCAGCAGCCGAGACGACACGAACACTGAAGCTTTCTTT. Translating gives CASSRDDTNTEAFF.

CDR3 amino acids: CASSQTGTGVGEQYF. The CDR3 DNA reads as TGCGCCAGCAGCCAAACCGGGACAGGGGTAGGCGAGCAGTACTTC. The chain has TRBV5-1 and TRBJ2-7; 10 bases match TRBD1. Trimming removed 4 bases from V and 6 bases from J; junction bases left unmatched: 10. CDR1 is SGHRS and CDR2 is YFSETQ in the germline V gene. The CDR3 is made up of 15 amino acids.

The chain uses TRBV7-3 and TRBJ2-7; 10 bases match TRBD2. The germline V gene has CDR1 SGHTA and CDR2 FQGTGA. The CDR3 runs 13 residues. V dropped 7 bases and J dropped 6; count of bases not matched to a gene: 6. CDR3 nucleotides: TGTGCCAGCACCCCGGGACTAGCGAGCGAGCAGTACTTC. As protein: CASTPGLASEQYF.

The chain recombines TRBV20-1 with TRBJ2-5, with 9 bases matching TRBD1. CDR1 and CDR2 (germline): DFQATT, SNEGSKA (reference sequence). CDR3 length: 13 amino acids. CDR3 amino acids: CSARGQGSETQYF. The CDR3 nucleotides are TGCAGCGCAAGGGGACAGGGTTCAGAGACCCAGTACTTC.

Notes on this clonotype: This clone may be a read error of a much larger clone one base away. This chain uses TRBV20-1 with TRBJ2-3; D possibly corresponds to TRBD2 (5 bases). The germline V gene has CDR1 DFQATT and CDR2 SNEGSKA (reference sequence). The CDR3 has 13 amino acids. V lost 4 bases and J 2 bases, leaving 10 bases between the germline ends. The CDR3 DNA follows: TGCAGTGCTAAATACGGACTCACAGATACGCAGTATTTT. Residues: CSAKYGLTDTQYF.

The table lists this clonotype with many counts. CDR3: CASSFASGTDTQYF. CDR3 sequence (DNA): TGTGCCAGCAGCTTTGCCAGCGGTACAGATACGCAGTATTTT. The rearrangement joins TRBV5-4 to TRBJ2-3, with D perhaps TRBD2 (5 bases). In germline, CDR1 is SGHNT, CDR2 YYREEE (reference sequence). This CDR3 comprises 14 residues. V lost 2 bases to trimming and J lost 3 bases, with 10 bases between them.